This T cell receptor beta chain was recorded in a study of blood T cell repertoires in COVID-19. Study background: Donors in the United States, Italy and Spain gave samples during acute or convalescent COVID-19. T cells, B-cell-depleted T cells, or PBMCs supplied cDNA or gDNA.

The V gene's germline CDR1 is KGHSY and CDR2 FQNENV. The CDR3 contains 14 residues. V was pared by 5 bases and J by 2 bases, with 11 bases between. Some clones are missing from TCRdb's copy, which holds only in-frame ones; the method was immunoSEQ multiplex PCR. The table has about 94,000 clones, about 86% seen once. The chain is built from TRBV16 and TRBJ2-3; no clear D gene. The receptor comes from a man aged 55 to 70 with acute or convalescent COVID-19. Sample: peripheral blood. The CDR3 protein is CASSIEPDTDTQYF. The CDR3 DNA follows: TGTGCCAGCAGCATCGAGCCCGACACAGATACGCAGTATTTT.